The sample holds one count of the clone carrying this TCR beta chain. This sample was taken from a study of blood T cell repertoires in COVID-19. The CDR3 runs to 15 residues. CDR1 is LGHDT, CDR2 YNNKEL, per germline (reference sequence). Trimming removed 1 base at V and 7 bases at J, with 14 bases between. Only in-frame clones appear in the TCRdb table, and some are missing; sequencing was by immunoSEQ multiplex PCR. The sample holds some 100,000 clones, 85% to 95% seen once. This chain joins TRBV3-1 (or the pseudogene TRBV3-2) and TRBJ2-4; no clear D gene. This TCR was sampled from a man aged 45 to 65 with active COVID-19. The sample was peripheral blood. CDR3 DNA: TGTGCCAGCAGCCAAGGGGTCCCGAACGGGAACATTCAGTACTTC. This codes for CASSQGVPNGNIQYF.